The 3 T cell receptor beta chains reported below all come from one sample, sequenced in a study of long-term antiretroviral therapy in people with HIV. Version v3.0 of the immunoSEQ assay ran at survey level. Some clones are missing from TCRdb's copy, which holds only in-frame ones; the method was immunoSEQ multiplex PCR. The data show about 16,000 clones, 88% seen once. This specimen consisted of unsorted PBMCs, obtained 0.7 years before starting antiretroviral therapy. The receptors stem from a man aged 50-59 years with HIV.

The chain employs TRBV15 and TRBJ2-5; D gene unclear. The CDR3 spans 12 residues. The germline V gene encodes CDR1 LNHNV and CDR2 YYDKDF (reference sequence). Trimming pared 5 bases from V and 4 bases from J, leaving 8 bases between. CDR3: CATSPDLETQYF. CDR3 DNA: TGTGCCACCAGCCCCGATTTAGAGACCCAGTACTTC.

V usage is TRBV5-4 and J usage is TRBJ2-5; 8 bases are a match to TRBD2. This CDR3 is 15 amino acids long. The V gene end was trimmed by 4 bases and the J gene end by 2 bases; junction bases not matched to a gene: 7. Germline V lookup: CDR1 SGHNT, CDR2 YYREEE (reference sequence). The CDR3, as DNA: TGTGCCAGCAGCCCTTTAGCGGGGCAGCAAGAGACCCAGTACTTC. Amino acid sequence: CASSPLAGQQETQYF.

The chain's CDR3 is CASSAFGTSGPDTQYF. The CDR3 DNA sequence: TGCGCCAGCAGTGCATTCGGGACTAGCGGACCAGATACGCAGTATTTT. The chain couples TRBV5-1 to TRBJ2-3, with 11 nucleotides matching TRBD2. The CDR3 runs 16 residues. Trimming removed 5 bases from V and 4 bases from J; junction bases left unmatched: 9. Looked up from germline, CDR1 is SGHRS and CDR2 is YFSETQ.